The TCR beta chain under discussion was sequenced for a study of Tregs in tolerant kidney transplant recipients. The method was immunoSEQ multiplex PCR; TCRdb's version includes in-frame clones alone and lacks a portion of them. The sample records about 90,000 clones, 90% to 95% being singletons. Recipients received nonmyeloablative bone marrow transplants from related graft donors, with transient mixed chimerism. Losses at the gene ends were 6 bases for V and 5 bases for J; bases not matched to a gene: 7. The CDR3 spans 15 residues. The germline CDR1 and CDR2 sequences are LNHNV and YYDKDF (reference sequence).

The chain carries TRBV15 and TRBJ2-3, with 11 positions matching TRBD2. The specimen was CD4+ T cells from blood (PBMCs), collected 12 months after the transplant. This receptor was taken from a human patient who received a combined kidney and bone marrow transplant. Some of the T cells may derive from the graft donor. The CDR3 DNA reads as TGTGCCACCAGTCCGGGACTAGCGGTAGGAGATACGCAGTATTTT. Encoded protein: CATSPGLAVGDTQYF.